The entry below describes one T cell receptor (beta chain). The CDR3 sequence is 14 residues long. V lost 0 bases and J 8 bases, leaving 12 bases between the germline ends. Germline loops: CDR1 KGHSH, CDR2 LQKENI. These data come from a study of shared clonotypes between healthy human individuals. Method: immunoSEQ multiplex PCR; TCRdb's copy keeps in-frame clones and lacks some. The sample records about 2.3 million clones, approximately 93% being singletons. The sample consisted of naive CD4+ T cells from PBMCs. As for subset: CD45RA+ positively selected. V and J are TRBV18 and TRBJ2-3; D unresolved. The origin of this receptor is a man between 18 and 35 years old in good health. Some clones in this sample may be carry-over from other donors' samples. CDR3 in amino acids: CASSPPSTAPTQYF. CDR3 nucleotide sequence: TGTGCCAGCTCACCACCGAGTACGGCCCCTACGCAGTATTTT.